One and the same sample provided the 15 T cell receptor beta chains below, sequenced in a study of cytomegalovirus exposure and HLA in healthy donors. The PCR employed 60 Vbeta primers together with 13 Jbeta primers. Clones were sequenced by immunoSEQ multiplex PCR, and TCRdb holds only the in-frame ones, with some missing. This sample has about 130,000 clones, with approximately 84% found just once. Sequenced sample: PBMCs. These receptors all stem from a woman in her forties in good health and CMV-seronegative.

The chain has TRBV13 and TRBJ1-6, with TRBD1 matching over 11 bases. The CDR3 contains 15 residues. V dropped 3 bases and J dropped 6; count of bases not matched to a gene: 1. Germline values: CDR1 PRHDT, CDR2 FYEKMQ (reference sequence). The CDR3 DNA reads TGTGCCAGCAGCTTCGGGACAGGGGGTAATTCACCCCTCCACTTT. It codes for CASSFGTGGNSPLHF.

V and J are TRBV6-1 and TRBJ2-1; 7 nucleotides match TRBD1. The length of the CDR3 is 16 residues. Trimming at V came to 3 bases and at J to 7 bases, leaving 12 bases not matched to a gene. Germline CDR1 and CDR2: MNHNS and SASEGT. CDR3 in amino acids: CASSDLEGALWNEQFF. CDR3 DNA sequence: TGTGCCAGCAGTGACCTAGAGGGGGCCCTATGGAATGAGCAGTTCTTC.

The chain couples TRBV10-2 to TRBJ2-3; 12 bases fit TRBD2. This CDR3 region has 14 residues. CDR1 is WSHSY, CDR2 SAAADI, per germline. V lost 6 bases and J lost 4; bases outside the gene matches: 2. CDR3 DNA: TGCGCCAGCAGGACTAGCGGGAGACCAGATACGCAGTATTTT. It translates to CASRTSGRPDTQYF.

The table lists this clone with a few counts. The chain is built from TRBV5-4 and TRBJ1-1; TRBD1 is a possible D gene (6 bases). Trimming took 2 bases from V and 4 from J, leaving 9 bases between them. CDR3 size: 13 residues. Germline CDR1 SGHNT, CDR2 YYREEE (reference sequence). The CDR3 DNA sequence: TGTGCCAGCAGCTTAGGGGGTGCCACTGAAGCTTTCTTT. Translating gives CASSLGGATEAFF.

The rearrangement uses TRBV27 and TRBJ2-2; D unclear. V was cut by 8 bases and J by 6 bases, with 7 bases left in between. Germline CDR1 reads MNHEY; CDR2 reads SMNVEV (reference sequence). The CDR3 spans 11 residues. CDR3 in DNA: TGTGCCAGCGGCCAGGCCGGGGAGCTGTTTTTT. It is translated as CASGQAGELFF.

The rearrangement joins TRBV19 to TRBJ1-1, with D possibly TRBD1 on 6 matching bases. The CDR3 is made up of 16 amino acids. Germline values: CDR1 LNHDA, CDR2 SQIVND (reference sequence). Deletions cut 7 bases from V and 0 bases from J, with 18 bases between. The CDR3 loop is CASTPGREGVNTEAFF. The CDR3, as DNA: TGTGCCAGTACCCCAGGGAGGGAGGGGGTGAACACTGAAGCTTTCTTT. The full variable domain, rest sourced from reference TRBV19 and TRBJ1-1, is DGGITQSPKYLFRKEGQNVTLSCEQNLNHDAMYWYRQDPGQGLRLIYYSQIVNDFQKGDIAEGYSVSREKKESFPLTVTSAQKNPTAFYLCASTPGREGVNTEAFFGQGTRLTVV.

The chain recombines TRBV27 with TRBJ2-2; maybe TRBD2 (6 bases). V shed 8 bases and J shed 4 bases, with 23 bases lying between them. The CDR3 is 17 residues long. Germline-derived CDR1 and CDR2 are MNHEY and SMNVEV (reference sequence). CDR3 bases: TGTGCCAGCCAAGGTAGCGGAGGCCCGCGGGGCACCGGGGAGCTGTTTTTT. Its translation: CASQGSGGPRGTGELFF.

This chain links TRBV5-6 with TRBJ1-4; TRBD1 might be the D (6 bases). This CDR3 is 14 amino acids long. V gave up 4 bases and J gave up 4 bases, with 11 bases separating them. Germline loops: CDR1 SGHDT, CDR2 YYEEEE. The CDR3 sequence: CASSEDSFNEKLFF. The CDR3 region has the DNA TGTGCCAGCAGCGAGGACAGCTTTAATGAAAAACTGTTTTTT.

This clone came up once. The CDR3 region has the DNA TGTGCCAGCTCACGGAGCTCTGGGGCCAACGTCCTGACTTTC. It is translated as CASSRSSGANVLTF. This chain links TRBV18 with TRBJ2-6; D unclear. Germline CDR1 and CDR2: KGHSH and LQKENI. The CDR3 is 14 amino acids. V was cut by 4 bases and J by 0 bases, with 4 bases left in between.

The chain carries TRBV29-1 and TRBJ2-7; possibly TRBD2 for D (6 bases). CDR3 length: 14 amino acids. Trimming removed 5 bases at V and 0 bases at J, with 14 bases between. From germline, CDR1 is SQVTM and CDR2 ANQGSEA. The CDR3 loop is CSVLVRGYSYEQYF. The CDR3, as DNA: TGCAGCGTTTTGGTGCGGGGATACTCCTACGAGCAGTACTTC.

This clone was seen a few times. The rearrangement joins TRBV29-1 to TRBJ2-7; D gene unclear. V lost 6 bases, J lost 3 bases, and 9 bases lay in between. Looked up from germline, CDR1 is SQVTM and CDR2 is ANQGSEA. This CDR3 has 11 amino acids. The CDR3 reads CSVANNYEQYF. DNA for the CDR3: TGCAGCGTGGCCAACAACTACGAGCAGTACTTC.

The chain has TRBV6-5 and TRBJ2-5, with a weak D call TRBD1 (6 bases). The CDR3 length is 15 residues. CDR1 and CDR2 (germline): MNHEY, SVGAGI. V dropped 0 bases and J dropped 1 base, with 9 bases sitting between them. CDR3 sequence reads: CASSYSGTTQETQYF. CDR3 coding DNA: TGTGCCAGCAGTTACTCGGGGACAACCCAAGAGACCCAGTACTTC.

The V gene is TRBV10-3, the J gene TRBJ2-2, with a weak D call TRBD1 (5 bases). The CDR3 runs 14 residues. Germline V gives CDR1 ENHRY, CDR2 SYGVKD. Between the trimmed V and J ends, which lost 3 bases and 3 bases, there was a span of 8 bases. The CDR3 loop is CAISDLGDTGELFF. The CDR3 DNA reads as TGTGCCATCAGTGACTTAGGGGACACCGGGGAGCTGTTTTTT.

The genes are TRBV6-5 and TRBJ1-1, with 10 bases fitting TRBD1. V was pared by 2 bases and J by 8 bases, with 11 bases of the junction left unmatched. Germline CDR1 and CDR2: MNHEY and SVGAGI. The CDR3 loop spans 16 amino acids. In DNA form, the CDR3 reads TGTGCCAGCAGTTACCGAACCGGGACAGGGGTTCGAGAAGCTTTCTTT. Translation: CASSYRTGTGVREAFF.

In DNA, the CDR3 is TGTGCCATCAGTGAGTCGAAGTTGGCTGGTCCTAACTATGGCTACACCTTC. Amino acid sequence: CAISESKLAGPNYGYTF. J is TRBJ1-2 and V is TRBV10-3; D ambiguous. V was trimmed by 0 bases and J by 0 bases, leaving 14 bases between them. Germline CDR1 ENHRY, CDR2 SYGVKD. The CDR3 is made up of 17 amino acids.